This T cell receptor beta chain comes out of a study of immune evolution from preneoplasia to lung adenocarcinoma. General study findings and limits: Top clone frequencies peaked in normal lung, apparently declining through invasive adenocarcinoma.

Histologic diagnosis was independently verified by two lung pathologists. The ends lost 5 bases at V and 6 bases at J; junction bases unmatched: 2. From germline, CDR1 is GTSNPN and CDR2 SVGIG (reference sequence). The CDR3 contains 12 residues. This clone was counted between two and nine times. Antigen unknown. The assay was immunoSEQ multiplex PCR, and TCRdb's table has in-frame clones only and misses some. The table has some 5,000 clones, over 65% seen once. Sequenced input: FFPE adjacent normal lung tissue. The source of this sequence is a person between 65 and 79 years old with lung adenocarcinoma. The V gene is TRBV30, the J gene TRBJ2-5; TRBD1 matches at 11 bases. This CDR3 reads CAWGTGGQTQYF. CDR3 DNA: TGTGCCTGGGGGACAGGGGGTCAGACCCAGTACTTC.